This entry lists 29 T cell receptor beta chains sequenced from one sample in a study of CD8 T cells in ankylosing spondylitis. Study-wide results and caveats: Under 10 highly homologous variants formed a TCR beta motif that appeared characteristic of ankylosing spondylitis blood.

For these receptors, no antigen is known. TCRdb called the 5' RACE reads again in MiXCR, with one record for every CDR3 protein. The sample has approximately 500,000 distinct CDR3 sequences; about 12% are singletons. The source material was blood, either unsorted or a sorted T cell fraction (not recorded which). All receptors derive from a male donor with ankylosing spondylitis.

The chain couples TRBV29-1 to TRBJ2-5; D possibly uses TRBD1 or TRBD2 (7 bases each). Germline lookup yields CDR1 SQVTM and CDR2 ANQGSEA. The CDR3 covers 13 residues. V lost 4 bases and J lost 4, with 13 bases in between. Here the CDR3 reads CSVAQGGAETQYF. CDR3 nucleotides: TGCAGCGTTGCTCAGGGGGGGGCAGAGACCCAGTACTTC.

This clonotype appeared many times. The chain is built from TRBV24-1 and TRBJ2-1; the D gene is possibly TRBD1 (6 bases). V lost 4 bases and J 4 bases, leaving 10 bases between the germline ends. The CDR3 consists of 14 residues. Germline assignment: CDR1 KGHDR and CDR2 SFDVKD. In DNA, the CDR3 is TGTGCCACCAGTGAGTCCGGACAGTACAATGAGCAGTTCTTC. Amino acids: CATSESGQYNEQFF.

This clonotype was found a few times. The chain recombines TRBV2 with TRBJ2-7; perhaps TRBD2 as D (6 bases). V gave up 0 bases and J gave up 6 bases, with 12 bases separating them. The CDR3 has 14 residues. CDR1 and CDR2 (germline): SNHLY, FYNNEI. The CDR3 here is CASSEALRGGEQYF. The CDR3 DNA reads as TGTGCCAGCAGTGAAGCGCTTCGGGGAGGCGAGCAGTACTTC.

This sequence joins TRBV20-1 and TRBJ1-1, with D hard to call. The V end lost 3 bases, the J end lost 5 bases, and 13 bases lay between the germline ends. Germline V gene sequence: CDR1 DFQATT, CDR2 SNEGSKA (reference sequence). The CDR3 has 13 residues. The chain's CDR3 is CSASRGGGTEAFF. The CDR3 coding sequence is TGCAGTGCTAGTCGGGGAGGTGGTACTGAAGCTTTCTTT.

In this sample, this clonotype turned up many times. This chain connects TRBV24-1 to TRBJ1-1; 7 bases agree with TRBD1. The ends lost 6 bases at V and 3 bases at J; junction bases unmatched: 3. CDR1 is KGHDR and CDR2 is SFDVKD in the germline V gene. The CDR3 has 13 residues. The CDR3 coding sequence is TGTGCCACCAGTTCCAGGGGGGACACTGAAGCTTTCTTT. As protein: CATSSRGDTEAFF.

Only a few counts were recorded for this clonotype. The genes are TRBV18 and TRBJ1-2; D is undetermined. V shed 6 bases and J shed 6 bases, with 14 bases lying between them. This CDR3 has 13 residues. Germline V gene data show CDR1 as KGHSH and CDR2 as LQKENI. Here the CDR3 DNA reads TGTGCCAGCTCTCCCGCTCGCGGAGATGGCTACACCTTC. Translation: CASSPARGDGYTF.

At least ten counts were recorded for this clonotype. The V call is TRBV3-1, the J call TRBJ1-5; D uncertain. Per germline, CDR1 LGHDT and CDR2 YNNKEL (reference sequence). The V end lost 0 bases, the J end lost 6 bases, and 6 bases lay between the germline ends. The CDR3 runs 13 residues. CDR3 region: CASSQDTSQPQHF. CDR3 sequence (DNA): TGTGCCAGCAGCCAAGATACGAGTCAGCCCCAGCATTTT.

The chain combines TRBV12-3 or TRBV12-4 with TRBJ1-2; a possible D gene is TRBD1 (5 bases). This CDR3 contains 13 residues. V lost 2 bases and J lost 6, with 10 bases in between. CDR3 sequence reads: CASSLYDRNGYTF. The CDR3 nucleotides read TGTGCCAGCAGTTTATACGACAGAAATGGCTACACCTTC.

This clonotype has only a few counts. V usage is TRBV10-3 and J usage is TRBJ1-5; D perhaps matches TRBD1 (6 bases). Germline V lookup: CDR1 ENHRY, CDR2 SYGVKD. This CDR3 spans 13 amino acids. The V end was cut by 5 bases, the J end by 5 bases, with 10 bases between. The CDR3 protein is CAISYREDQPQHF. CDR3 coding DNA: TGTGCCATCAGTTACAGGGAGGATCAGCCCCAGCATTTT.

The CDR3 DNA reads TGTGCCACCGCGGGGCCAGGGTTGGACACCGGGGAGCTGTTTTTT. This gives the protein CATAGPGLDTGELFF. The chain uses TRBV24-1 and TRBJ2-2; D may be TRBD2 (6 bases). The V gene's germline CDR1 is KGHDR and CDR2 SFDVKD. The V gene lost 9 bases and the J gene lost 3 bases, with 16 bases spanning the gap. CDR3 size: 15 residues.

The CDR3 reads CASSQSSLAYEQYF. The CDR3 nucleotides read TGTGCCAGCAGCCAATCAAGCCTAGCCTACGAGCAGTACTTC. The chain carries TRBV16 and TRBJ2-7; no firm D call. The CDR3 is 14 residues long. The ends were cut back, 0 bases at V and 2 bases at J, with 8 bases in the middle. Germline V gives CDR1 KGHSY, CDR2 FQNENV.

This clonotype was detected only a few times. The chain carries TRBV5-4 and TRBJ1-4, with D perhaps matching TRBD1 (5 bases). Germline V CDR1 and CDR2: SGHNT, YYREEE (reference sequence). V lost 1 base and J lost 0, with 13 bases in between. The CDR3 extends over 17 amino acids. The CDR3 here is CASSLWVGTATNEKLFF. The CDR3 DNA sequence: TGTGCCAGCAGCTTGTGGGTCGGGACCGCAACTAATGAAAAACTGTTTTTT.

The gene calls are TRBV20-1 and TRBJ2-7; no clear D gene. Germline CDR1 and CDR2: DFQATT and SNEGSKA (reference sequence). V dropped 3 bases and J dropped 1 base, with 7 bases sitting between them. This CDR3 is built from 12 residues. CDR3 DNA sequence: TGCAGTGCTAGGTTTCGGTCCTACGAGCAGTACTTC. Protein sequence: CSARFRSYEQYF.

Many counts were recorded for this clonotype. J is TRBJ2-1 and V is TRBV12-3 or TRBV12-4; 7 positions match TRBD2. V trimming: 1 base; J trimming: 0 bases; junction bases outside the gene matches: 9. The CDR3 is 18 residues long. DNA for the CDR3: TGTGCCAGCAGTTTAGTGAGCGGGGTACTTTTCTCCTACAATGAGCAGTTCTTC. This codes for CASSLVSGVLFSYNEQFF.

This clonotype occurred a few times. J is TRBJ2-1 and V is TRBV20-1; TRBD2 aligns across 7 bases. Trimming took 3 bases from V and 4 from J; bases not matched to a gene: 6. The CDR3 extends over 14 amino acids. CDR1 DFQATT and CDR2 SNEGSKA come from the germline V gene (reference sequence). CDR3: CSARGGVSYNEQFF. CDR3 coding DNA: TGCAGTGCTAGGGGAGGGGTCTCGTACAATGAGCAGTTCTTC.

This clonotype was counted only a few times. This chain joins TRBV7-8 and TRBJ1-5, with a weak D call TRBD1 (5 bases). Looked up from germline, CDR1 is SGHVS and CDR2 is FQNEAQ. V was cut by 1 base and J by 6 bases, with 13 bases left in between. The CDR3 spans 15 residues. CDR3 sequence (DNA): TGTGCCAGCAGCTTAGTAGGGTTTCAGGGTCAGCCCCAGCATTTT. Protein sequence: CASSLVGFQGQPQHF.

This clonotype was observed once. This chain uses TRBV15 with TRBJ2-7; D is possibly TRBD2 (6 bases). V was shortened by 0 bases and J by 2 bases, with 8 bases between the two germline ends. CDR1 and CDR2 (germline): LNHNV, YYDKDF (reference sequence). The CDR3 spans 14 residues. CDR3 DNA sequence: TGTGCCACCAGCAGAGATGCGGGGCCCTACGAGCAGTACTTC. Protein: CATSRDAGPYEQYF.

In this sample, this clonotype turned up a few times. This sequence joins TRBV24-1 and TRBJ2-3, with 13 bases matching TRBD2. Trimming took 3 bases from V and 3 from J; bases not matched to a gene: 5. The CDR3 runs to 17 residues. Germline-derived CDR1 and CDR2 are KGHDR and SFDVKD. As DNA, the CDR3 is TGTGCCACCAGTGATCCGACTAGCGGGAGGATAACAGATACGCAGTATTTT. Translation gives CATSDPTSGRITDTQYF.

This clonotype has more than one count but fewer than ten. The chain has TRBV11-2 and TRBJ1-1; D ambiguous. Trimming pared 4 bases from V and 3 bases from J, leaving 18 bases between. The CDR3 contains 16 residues. Germline assignment: CDR1 SGHAT and CDR2 FQNNGV. CDR3 in DNA: TGTGCCAGCAGCTCTCCCCGGGAGATGAGGGACACTGAAGCTTTCTTT. Amino acids: CASSSPREMRDTEAFF.

The chain recombines TRBV12-3 or TRBV12-4 with TRBJ1-2; D ambiguous. The CDR3 loop spans 12 amino acids. Trimming took 5 bases from V and 5 from J, leaving 9 bases between them. CDR3 DNA sequence: TGTGCCAGCAGTGACATCAGATATGGCTACACCTTC. This codes for CASSDIRYGYTF.

In this sample, this clonotype turned up a few times. The rearrangement links TRBV5-1 to TRBJ1-1, with TRBD1 identical over 7 bases. Germline-derived CDR1 and CDR2 are SGHRS and YFSETQ. This CDR3 is built from 17 residues. J was trimmed by 0 bases and V by 0 bases; bases with no gene match: 8. As DNA, the CDR3 is TGCGCCAGCAGCTTGGCCGGGACAGCGCGAATGAACACTGAAGCTTTCTTT. This encodes CASSLAGTARMNTEAFF.

Many counts were recorded for this clonotype. This sequence joins TRBV29-1 and TRBJ1-5; D not resolved. This CDR3 is built from 13 residues. The germline V and J ends were trimmed by 5 bases and 2 bases, with 10 bases remaining between them. The germline V gene encodes CDR1 SQVTM and CDR2 ANQGSEA. Written as DNA, the CDR3 is TGCAGCGTTCGGCAGGATGGCAATCAGCCCCAGCATTTT. Encoded protein: CSVRQDGNQPQHF.

The chain links TRBV5-6 to TRBJ2-1; either TRBD1 or TRBD2 may fit D (5 bases each). From germline, CDR1 is SGHDT and CDR2 YYEEEE. The CDR3 is 16 amino acids. Trimming cost V 6 bases and J 4 bases, with 20 bases left between them. CDR3 in amino acids: CASTSWGWGNYNEQFF. The CDR3 nucleotides read TGTGCCAGCACCTCTTGGGGGTGGGGGAATTACAATGAGCAGTTCTTC.

This clonotype appeared many times. One end of the junction varies from germline; a read error may be responsible. The CDR3 DNA follows: TGTGCCAGCAGTGACTCCGGGACAGGGGTTACCGGGGAGCTGTTTTTT. The encoded protein is CASSDSGTGVTGELFF. The chain recombines TRBV6-5 with TRBJ2-2; TRBD1 agrees at 10 bases. The germline V gene encodes CDR1 MNHEY and CDR2 SVGAGI. The CDR3 has 16 amino acids.

This clonotype was detected only a few times. This chain uses TRBV5-6 with TRBJ2-7, with a tentative D call TRBD1 (6 bases). V shed 2 bases and J shed 6 bases, with 9 bases lying between them. This CDR3 is built from 12 residues. Germline lookup yields CDR1 SGHDT and CDR2 YYEEEE. CDR3 amino acids: CASSFTGTEQYV. The CDR3 DNA reads TGTGCCAGCAGCTTCACAGGGACCGAGCAGTACGTC.

The V call is TRBV12-3 or TRBV12-4, the J call TRBJ2-3; D is unresolved. The CDR3 is made up of 15 amino acids. V was trimmed by 1 base and J by 3 bases, leaving 11 bases between them. The CDR3 spells CASSLVPTGTDTQYF. The CDR3 DNA follows: TGTGCCAGCAGTTTAGTGCCTACGGGTACAGATACGCAGTATTTT.

The CDR3 region has the DNA TGTGCCACCAGCAGAGATTTTCAGGGCGGCTACACCTTC. Translation: CATSRDFQGGYTF. The gene calls are TRBV15 and TRBJ1-2, with TRBD1 as a possible D gene (5 bases). Trimming cost V 0 bases and J 8 bases, with 10 bases left between them. Germline values: CDR1 LNHNV, CDR2 YYDKDF (reference sequence). This CDR3 has 13 residues.

This chain joins TRBV29-1 and TRBJ1-1, with 12 bases that match TRBD1. Germline CDR1 is SQVTM and CDR2 is ANQGSEA. V lost 7 bases and J lost 4; bases outside the gene matches: 7. There are 14 residues in the CDR3. CDR3: CSGTRDRGRTEAFF. The CDR3 DNA reads as TGCAGCGGAACCCGGGACAGGGGGCGCACTGAAGCTTTCTTT.

V usage is TRBV12-3 or TRBV12-4 and J usage is TRBJ1-5; D is undetermined. Trimming removed 6 bases at V and 3 bases at J, with 15 bases between. CDR3 length: 15 residues. The chain's CDR3 is CASSHSGVSNQPQHF. CDR3 DNA: TGTGCCAGCAGCCACAGCGGGGTTTCCAATCAGCCCCAGCATTTT.